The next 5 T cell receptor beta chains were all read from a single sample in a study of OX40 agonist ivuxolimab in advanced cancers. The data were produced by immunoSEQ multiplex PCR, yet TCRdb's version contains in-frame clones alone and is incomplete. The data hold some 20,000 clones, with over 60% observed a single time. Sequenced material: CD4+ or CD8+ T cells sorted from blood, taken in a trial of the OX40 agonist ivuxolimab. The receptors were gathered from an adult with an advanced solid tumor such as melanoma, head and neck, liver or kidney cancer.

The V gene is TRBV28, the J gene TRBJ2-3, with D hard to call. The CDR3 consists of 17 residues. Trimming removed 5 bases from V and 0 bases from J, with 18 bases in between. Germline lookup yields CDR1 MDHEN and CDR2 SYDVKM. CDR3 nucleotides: TGTGCCAGCAGTCCCAACGAGAACACGAAGAGCACAGATACGCAGTATTTT. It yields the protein CASSPNENTKSTDTQYF.

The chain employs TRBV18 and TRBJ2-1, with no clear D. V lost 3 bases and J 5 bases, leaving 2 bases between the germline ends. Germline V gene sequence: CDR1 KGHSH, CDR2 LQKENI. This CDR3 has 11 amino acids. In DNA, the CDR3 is TGTGCCAGCTCACCTAACAATGAGCAGTTCTTC. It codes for CASSPNNEQFF.

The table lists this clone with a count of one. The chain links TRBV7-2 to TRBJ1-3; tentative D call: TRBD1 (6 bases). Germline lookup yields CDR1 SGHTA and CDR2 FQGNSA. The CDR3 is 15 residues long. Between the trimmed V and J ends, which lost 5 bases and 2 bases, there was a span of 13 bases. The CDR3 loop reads CASSPGGAPGNTIYF. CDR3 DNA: TGTGCCAGCAGCCCCGGGGGGGCTCCTGGAAACACCATATATTTT.

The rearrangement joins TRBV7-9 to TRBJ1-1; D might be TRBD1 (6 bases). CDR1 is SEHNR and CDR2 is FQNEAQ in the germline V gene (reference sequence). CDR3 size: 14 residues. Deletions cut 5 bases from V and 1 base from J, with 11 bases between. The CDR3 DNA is TGTGCCAGCAGCCTAGGACAGAAGAACACTGAAGCTTTCTTT. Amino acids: CASSLGQKNTEAFF.

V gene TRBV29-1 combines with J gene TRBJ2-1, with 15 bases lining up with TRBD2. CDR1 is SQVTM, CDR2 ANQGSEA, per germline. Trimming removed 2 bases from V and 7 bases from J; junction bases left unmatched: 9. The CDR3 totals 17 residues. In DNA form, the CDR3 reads TGCAGCGTTGAATCCCCGGGACTAGCGGGAGGTGGGAATGAGCAGTTCTTC. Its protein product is CSVESPGLAGGGNEQFF.